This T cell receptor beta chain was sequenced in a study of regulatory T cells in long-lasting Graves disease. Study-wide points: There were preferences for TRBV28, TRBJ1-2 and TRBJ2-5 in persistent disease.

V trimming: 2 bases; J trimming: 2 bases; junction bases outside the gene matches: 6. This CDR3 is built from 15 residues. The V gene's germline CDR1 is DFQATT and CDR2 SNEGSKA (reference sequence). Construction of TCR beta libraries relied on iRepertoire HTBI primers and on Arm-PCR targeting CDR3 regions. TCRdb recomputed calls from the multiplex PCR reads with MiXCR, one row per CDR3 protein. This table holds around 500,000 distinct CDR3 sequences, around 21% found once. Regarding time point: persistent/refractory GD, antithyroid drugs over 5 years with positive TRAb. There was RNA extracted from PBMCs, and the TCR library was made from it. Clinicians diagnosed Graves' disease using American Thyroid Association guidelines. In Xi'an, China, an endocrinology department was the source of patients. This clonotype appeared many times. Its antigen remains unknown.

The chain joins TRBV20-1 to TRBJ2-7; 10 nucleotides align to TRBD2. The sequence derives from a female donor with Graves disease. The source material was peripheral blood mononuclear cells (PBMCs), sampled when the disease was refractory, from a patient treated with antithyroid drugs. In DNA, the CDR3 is TGCAGTGCTAGATTCCAACTAGCGGGGACCTACGAGCAGTACTTC. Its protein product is CSARFQLAGTYEQYF.